One T cell receptor beta chain is described in this entry. Its matching antigen is unknown. The sample originates from a study of cytomegalovirus exposure and HLA in healthy donors. It was with 60 Vbeta and 13 Jbeta primers that the PCR ran. Profiled with immunoSEQ multiplex PCR; TCRdb holds only in-frame clones, not every one. The sample holds about 130,000 clones, about 8.5% seen once. Germline V gene lookup returns CDR1 MNHNY and CDR2 SVGAGI (reference sequence). This CDR3 is 11 amino acids long. Unmatched junction bases numbered 2, after V lost 10 bases and J lost 2 bases. Findings and limits, study-wide: The authors excluded some V segments, including TRBV6-2 and TRBV6-3, as indistinguishable. Earlier findings revealed that most TCR beta V segments proved productive either about 87% or about 30% of the time.

This sequence was found in a man between 40 and 49 years old in good health and CMV-seronegative. Material: PBMCs. The rearrangement links TRBV6-6 to TRBJ2-7; 7 bases are shared with TRBD1. CDR3 in amino acids: CAIQGAYEQYF. In nucleotides, the CDR3 is TGTGCCATCCAGGGGGCCTACGAGCAGTACTTC.